This TCR beta chain stems from a study of blood T cell repertoires in COVID-19. Germline V gene sequence: CDR1 LGHDT, CDR2 YNNKEL (reference sequence). The CDR3 sequence is 15 residues long. V gave up 2 bases and J gave up 2 bases; unmatched junction bases: 6. TCRdb's table, derived via immunoSEQ multiplex PCR, lists solely in-frame clones and lacks some. Of 94,000 or so clones in the sample, around 89% are singletons; the top ten hold 4.8%. The sequence came from an elderly woman with active COVID-19. The sample taken for sequencing was peripheral blood. The chain couples TRBV3-1 (or the pseudogene TRBV3-2) to TRBJ2-7, with 7 bases fitting TRBD2. In DNA form, the CDR3 reads TGTGCCAGCAGCCAAAGGCGGGAGAAGCCCTACGAGCAGTACTTC. Protein: CASSQRREKPYEQYF.